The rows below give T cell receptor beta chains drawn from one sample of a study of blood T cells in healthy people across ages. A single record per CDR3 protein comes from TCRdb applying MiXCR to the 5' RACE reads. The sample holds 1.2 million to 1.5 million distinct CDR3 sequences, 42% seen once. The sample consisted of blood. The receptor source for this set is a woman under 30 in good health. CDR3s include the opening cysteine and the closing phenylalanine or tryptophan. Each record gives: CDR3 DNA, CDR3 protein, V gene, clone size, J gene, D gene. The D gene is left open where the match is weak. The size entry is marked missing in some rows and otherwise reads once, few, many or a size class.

DNA: TGCGCCAGCAGCTTGGTTGAGGGTGACAATGAGCAGTACTTC
CDR3: CASSLVEGDNEQYF
V: TRBV5-1
size: -
J: TRBJ2-7
D: -

DNA: TGTGCCAGCCTTAAGGGCAGGACAGGAAAAAATATTAACTATGGCTACACCTTC
CDR3: CASLKGRTGKNINYGYTF
V: TRBV6-1
size: -
J: TRBJ1-2
D: TRBD1

DNA: TGTGCCAGCAGAAACTCAGGACAGGGGGGGAAGCAGTACTTC
CDR3: CASRNSGQGGKQYF
V: TRBV25-1
size: many
J: TRBJ2-7
D: TRBD1

DNA: TGCGCCAGCAGCCAAGCTCAGATGAACACTGAAGCTTTCTTT
CDR3: CASSQAQMNTEAFF
V: TRBV5-1
size: -
J: TRBJ1-1
D: -

DNA: TGTGCCACCAGCAGAGTTGGCGCTTCGAACTACGAGCAGTACTTC
CDR3: CATSRVGASNYEQYF
V: TRBV15
size: few
J: TRBJ2-7
D: -

DNA: TGTGCCAGCAGTTACTCGCCAGCGGGAGTTCTTGGTGAGCAGTTCTTC
CDR3: CASSYSPAGVLGEQFF
V: TRBV6-2/TRBV6-3
size: -
J: TRBJ2-1
D: TRBD2

DNA: TGCAGTGCTAGAGATTTCGGGCGGGAGCGGGGCGAGCAGTACTTC
CDR3: CSARDFGRERGEQYF
V: TRBV20-1
size: few
J: TRBJ2-7
D: TRBD2

DNA: TGTGCCAGCAGCGTAGAAATCCTTGGGGCCGAGCAGTACTTC
CDR3: CASSVEILGAEQYF
V: TRBV9
size: few
J: TRBJ2-7
D: -

DNA: TGCAGTGCGCGGGCGCTAGCTAACCAAGAGACCCAGTACTTC
CDR3: CSARALANQETQYF
V: TRBV20-1
size: -
J: TRBJ2-5
D: -

DNA: TGTGCCAGCTCACCGGGACCTTCCCTTTATGGCTACACCTTC
CDR3: CASSPGPSLYGYTF
V: TRBV18
size: few
J: TRBJ1-2
D: -

DNA: TGTGCCAGCATGAGGGACTCCACGAAGTTCTTC
CDR3: CASMRDSTKFF
V: TRBV2
size: few
J: TRBJ2-1
D: -

DNA: TGCAGTGCCGCACGGGAGTCCAAAAACATTCAGTACTTC
CDR3: CSAARESKNIQYF
V: TRBV20-1
size: -
J: TRBJ2-4
D: -

DNA: TGTGCCGGCAGTTACTCGATGGGGGCAGATACGCAGTATTTT
CDR3: CAGSYSMGADTQYF
V: TRBV6-5
size: -
J: TRBJ2-3
D: -

DNA: TGCGCCAGCAGCAGCGACAGGGGGGGCCTCTACGAGCAGTACTTC
CDR3: CASSSDRGGLYEQYF
V: TRBV5-1
size: -
J: TRBJ2-7
D: TRBD1

DNA: TGTGCCAGCAGTTACAGGGACAGGGGGCCTGAAAAACTGTTTTTT
CDR3: CASSYRDRGPEKLFF
V: TRBV6-6
size: few
J: TRBJ1-4
D: TRBD1

DNA: TGTGCCAGCAGTGTGGGGAGTAGGGTCACTGAAGCTTTCTTT
CDR3: CASSVGSRVTEAFF
V: TRBV28
size: -
J: TRBJ1-1
D: -

DNA: TGCAGTGCCACCGGGACAGGGCATGAAAAACTGTTTTTT
CDR3: CSATGTGHEKLFF
V: TRBV20-1
size: few
J: TRBJ1-4
D: TRBD1

DNA: TGCAGTGCTGACCGAGGGGACAGCTCCTACAATGAGCAGTTCTTC
CDR3: CSADRGDSSYNEQFF
V: TRBV20-1
size: few
J: TRBJ2-1
D: TRBD1

DNA: TGTGCCAGCTGGGTTTCGGGGACCTACGAGCAGTACTTC
CDR3: CASWVSGTYEQYF
V: TRBV6-5
size: -
J: TRBJ2-7
D: -

DNA: TGCGCCAGCAGCTTGACCCAGGGTGTCACCGGGGAGCTGTTTTTT
CDR3: CASSLTQGVTGELFF
V: TRBV5-1
size: -
J: TRBJ2-2
D: -

DNA: TGTGCCAGCAGGCCGGGACAAAACAATGAGCAGTTCTTC
CDR3: CASRPGQNNEQFF
V: TRBV2
size: few
J: TRBJ2-1
D: -

DNA: TGTGCCACCCTAACCTCCGGGACAGGGGCGGGTCAGCCCCAGCATTTT
CDR3: CATLTSGTGAGQPQHF
V: TRBV28
size: -
J: TRBJ1-5
D: TRBD1

DNA: TGTGCCAGCAGCTTGGCCGGGCAGCTGAACACTGAAGCTTTCTTT
CDR3: CASSLAGQLNTEAFF
V: TRBV5-6
size: -
J: TRBJ1-1
D: -

DNA: TGTGCCAGCAGTTACTCTAACCTAGCGCCGTCCTACAATGAGCAGTACTTC
CDR3: CASSYSNLAPSYNEQYF
V: TRBV6-5
size: -
J: TRBJ2-7
D: -

DNA: TGTGCCAGCAGACCAAACGAGGGCTACGAGCAGTACTTC
CDR3: CASRPNEGYEQYF
V: TRBV6-5
size: -
J: TRBJ2-7
D: -

DNA: TGTGCCAGCAGGACGGACGGATTCTCCTACGAGCAGTACTTC
CDR3: CASRTDGFSYEQYF
V: TRBV6-5
size: -
J: TRBJ2-7
D: -

DNA: TGTGCCTGGGGCCCCTCTATAAATCAGCCCCAGCATTTT
CDR3: CAWGPSINQPQHF
V: TRBV30
size: -
J: TRBJ1-5
D: -

DNA: TGTGCCAGCAGCTTAGCGCTACAGGGATTACAGGGCCCCCATGAAGCTTTCTTT
CDR3: CASSLALQGLQGPHEAFF
V: TRBV7-9
size: -
J: TRBJ1-1
D: -

DNA: TGTGCCAGCAGTGGGAGATTTGGGAGCTACGAGCAGTACTTC
CDR3: CASSGRFGSYEQYF
V: TRBV6-1
size: -
J: TRBJ2-7
D: -

DNA: TGTGCCAGCAGCCGCTTAATGGGACAGGGCCAAGAGACCCAGTACTTC
CDR3: CASSRLMGQGQETQYF
V: TRBV6-5
size: few
J: TRBJ2-5
D: TRBD1

DNA: TGTGCCAGCAGCCGACCCGGGACAGTAGGACAGCCCCAGCATTTT
CDR3: CASSRPGTVGQPQHF
V: TRBV6-6
size: -
J: TRBJ1-5
D: TRBD1

DNA: TGTGCCAGCAGCCCCGTAAGGACACCCTCCTACGAGCAGTACTTC
CDR3: CASSPVRTPSYEQYF
V: TRBV14
size: few
J: TRBJ2-7
D: -

DNA: TGTGCCAGCAGCTCAGGACTACCGCCTTTTAACGGTCAGTTCTTC
CDR3: CASSSGLPPFNGQFF
V: TRBV7-2
size: few
J: TRBJ2-1
D: -

DNA: TGCGCCAGCAGGCCGTTGACAGGGGGTCGGAACATTCAGTACTTC
CDR3: CASRPLTGGRNIQYF
V: TRBV4-1
size: -
J: TRBJ2-4
D: TRBD1

DNA: TGTGCCAGCAGTGAACCTGGGACTAGCGGGAGTAGAGAGACCCAGTACTTC
CDR3: CASSEPGTSGSRETQYF
V: TRBV6-1
size: -
J: TRBJ2-5
D: TRBD2

DNA: TGTGCCAGCAGGCTGGACGGCCAAGAGACCCAGTACTTC
CDR3: CASRLDGQETQYF
V: TRBV12-3/TRBV12-4
size: few
J: TRBJ2-5
D: -

DNA: TGCGCCAGCAGCCATGAGGGGGGCTACGAGCAGTACTTC
CDR3: CASSHEGGYEQYF
V: TRBV4-1
size: many
J: TRBJ2-7
D: -

DNA: TGTGCCAGCAGCTCTCCTGGGGGGTCAGAGACCCAGTACTTC
CDR3: CASSSPGGSETQYF
V: TRBV7-8
size: few
J: TRBJ2-5
D: -

DNA: TGCGCCAGCAGCTTGGGGACAGGGCCCTCCTACAATGAGCAGTTCTTC
CDR3: CASSLGTGPSYNEQFF
V: TRBV5-1
size: -
J: TRBJ2-1
D: TRBD1

DNA: TGTGCCAGCAGTTCCGGGGTGAGCTCCTACGAGCAGTACTTC
CDR3: CASSSGVSSYEQYF
V: TRBV5-1
size: few
J: TRBJ2-7
D: -

DNA: TGTGCCAGCAGCTTTGGAGCGGGAGGCTCCTACGAGCAGTACTTC
CDR3: CASSFGAGGSYEQYF
V: TRBV5-4
size: -
J: TRBJ2-7
D: TRBD2

DNA: TGCGCCAGCAGCCAAGATTCGGACAGGGAGAACTATGGCTACACCTTC
CDR3: CASSQDSDRENYGYTF
V: TRBV4-1
size: few
J: TRBJ1-2
D: TRBD1

DNA: TGTGCCAGCGAGTCTATTGGGACGGGCGGCTACACCTTC
CDR3: CASESIGTGGYTF
V: TRBV2
size: -
J: TRBJ1-2
D: -

DNA: TGTGCCAGCTCACCGATTGGGACAGGGCAGAACAATGAGCAGTTCTTC
CDR3: CASSPIGTGQNNEQFF
V: TRBV18
size: -
J: TRBJ2-1
D: TRBD1

DNA: TGTGCCTGCAAGACAGGTTACACTGAAGCTTTCTTT
CDR3: CACKTGYTEAFF
V: TRBV30
size: -
J: TRBJ1-1
D: -

DNA: TGTGCCAGCAGCTCCTCGGGTCTGAACACTGAAGCTTTCTTT
CDR3: CASSSSGLNTEAFF
V: TRBV27
size: -
J: TRBJ1-1
D: -

DNA: TGCGCCAGCAGCTTGGTGGGGATCACCTACGAGCAGTACTTC
CDR3: CASSLVGITYEQYF
V: TRBV5-1
size: many
J: TRBJ2-7
D: -